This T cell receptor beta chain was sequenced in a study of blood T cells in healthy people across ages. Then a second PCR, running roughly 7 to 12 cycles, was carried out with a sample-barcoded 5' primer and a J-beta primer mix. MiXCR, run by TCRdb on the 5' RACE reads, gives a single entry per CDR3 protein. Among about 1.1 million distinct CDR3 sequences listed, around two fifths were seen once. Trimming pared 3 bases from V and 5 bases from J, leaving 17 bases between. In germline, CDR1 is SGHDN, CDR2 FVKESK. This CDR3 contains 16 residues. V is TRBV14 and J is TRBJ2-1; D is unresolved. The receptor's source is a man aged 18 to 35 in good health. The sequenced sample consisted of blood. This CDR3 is CASSHRQRITDNEQFF. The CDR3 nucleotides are TGTGCCAGCAGCCACCGCCAGCGAATTACTGACAATGAGCAGTTCTTC.